A single sample is the source of the 16 T cell receptor beta chains below, sequenced in a study of early T cells in non-severe SARS-CoV-2 infection (TCRdb year 2021). Receptor libraries were prepared by 5' RACE. The listed sequencing device is NextSeq 500. TCRdb reprocessed the public reads (quality trimming at Q25 with fastp, clone calling with MiXCR) and kept in-frame beta chains. All rows with the same CDR3 protein become a single entry with the most common DNA and genes. Recorded for this sample are about 98,000 distinct CDR3 sequences; roughly 9.6% of them occurred a single time. The ten top clones hold 5.1% of the sample. The sample taken for sequencing was whole blood. These receptors were collected from an adult who was a healthcare worker with PCR-confirmed SARS-CoV-2 infection or an uninfected control (not recorded which).

This clonotype has at least ten counts. This sequence joins TRBV6-6 and TRBJ1-2; a possible D gene is TRBD1 (5 bases). CDR1 and CDR2 from the germline V gene are MNHNY and SVGAGI (reference sequence). The CDR3 totals 13 residues. Trimming cost V 5 bases and J 1 base, with 8 bases left between them. As DNA, the CDR3 is TGTGCCAGCAGTCACGACAGTAACTATGGCTACACCTTC. It specifies CASSHDSNYGYTF.

The chain links TRBV3-1 to TRBJ1-6; D is unclear. V shed 4 bases and J shed 5 bases, with 9 bases lying between them. This CDR3 region has 14 residues. Germline-derived CDR1 and CDR2 are LGHDT and YNNKEL (reference sequence). The DNA for the CDR3 is TGTGCCAGCAGCCCGATGGTCGATAATTCACCCCTCCACTTT. Protein sequence: CASSPMVDNSPLHF.

This clonotype appeared a few times. The gene calls are TRBV20-1 and TRBJ2-2; possibly TRBD1 for D (6 bases). The CDR3 totals 13 residues. Germline assignment: CDR1 DFQATT and CDR2 SNEGSKA (reference sequence). Deletions cut 6 bases from V and 4 bases from J, with 12 bases between. CDR3 region: CSAENRATGELFF. CDR3 bases: TGCAGTGCGGAGAACAGGGCCACCGGGGAGCTGTTTTTT.

This clonotype was seen at least ten times. V is TRBV27 and J is TRBJ2-7, with TRBD2 matching 7 bases. The CDR3 consists of 19 residues. The V and J ends lost 5 bases and 1 base, in that order; junction bases with no gene match: 20. The germline V gene has CDR1 MNHEY and CDR2 SMNVEV (reference sequence). The CDR3 bases are TGTGCCAGCAGTCTTGCCGGGGGGAGGTTCGGACTACGATCCTACGAGCAGTACTTC. It encodes CASSLAGGRFGLRSYEQYF.

The gene calls are TRBV11-2 and TRBJ1-1, with 9 nucleotides matching TRBD1. The CDR3 spans 17 residues. V lost 2 bases and J lost 4; bases outside the gene matches: 11. The germline CDR1 and CDR2 sequences are SGHAT and FQNNGV. DNA of the CDR3: TGTGCCAGCAGCTTAATCCGGGACAGGGTGTTTGGCACTGAAGCTTTCTTT. Protein product: CASSLIRDRVFGTEAFF.

This clonotype was counted between two and nine times. The chain joins TRBV12-3 or TRBV12-4 to TRBJ2-3; TRBD2 matches at 11 bases. The CDR3 runs 14 residues. The junction had 5 bases not matched to a gene; V was cut back by 7 bases and J by 5 bases. CDR3 bases: TGTGCCAGCATCCCGGGACTAGCGGTAGATACGCAGTATTTT. Its translation: CASIPGLAVDTQYF.

This clonotype was recorded a few times. V and J are TRBV7-9 and TRBJ2-7, with D perhaps given as TRBD1 or TRBD2 (6 bases each). Germline CDR1 and CDR2: SEHNR and FQNEAQ (reference sequence). Trimming removed 3 bases from V and 3 bases from J, with 9 bases in between. The length of the CDR3 is 13 residues. The CDR3, as DNA: TGTGCCAGCAGCTTTGGGGGGCGCTACGAGCAGTACTTC. Its protein product is CASSFGGRYEQYF.

The V and J genes are TRBV5-1 and TRBJ2-3; perhaps TRBD1 as D (5 bases). The CDR3 spans 14 residues. Between the trimmed V and J ends, which lost 2 bases and 0 bases, there was a span of 7 bases. The germline V gene encodes CDR1 SGHRS and CDR2 YFSETQ. The CDR3 sequence: CASSLQVSTDTQYF. Written as DNA, the CDR3 is TGCGCCAGCAGCTTACAGGTTAGCACAGATACGCAGTATTTT.

With respect to this clonotype: One end of the junction varies from germline; a read error may be responsible. The rearrangement uses TRBV14 and TRBJ2-3; 7 bases are shared with TRBD2. Germline V gene sequence: CDR1 SGHDN, CDR2 FVKESK. This CDR3 has 15 amino acids. The CDR3 sequence: CASSAPGLSTNTQYF. The CDR3 nucleotides are TGTGCCAGCAGCGCCCCGGGACTAAGCACAAATACGCAGTATTTT.

In regard to this clonotype: At one boundary the junction diverges from the germline segment, which might be a read error. The chain recombines TRBV10-2 with TRBJ2-5, with 11 bases identical to TRBD2. Germline V CDR1 and CDR2: WSHSY, SAAADI. The CDR3 length is 13 residues. CDR3 DNA: TGTGCCAGCACGGGACTAGCGGAAGAGACCCAGTACTTC. Residues: CASTGLAEETQYF.

The chain recombines TRBV29-1 with TRBJ2-7; TRBD1 agrees at 9 bases. CDR3 size: 17 residues. Germline CDR1 is SQVTM and CDR2 is ANQGSEA. V gave up 1 base and J gave up 0 bases; unmatched junction bases: 10. CDR3 amino acids: CSVEGKRGTGFSYEQYF. The CDR3 region has the DNA TGCAGCGTTGAAGGAAAAAGGGGGACAGGGTTCTCCTACGAGCAGTACTTC.

Many counts were recorded for this clonotype. The chain is built from TRBV18 and TRBJ2-7, with D possibly matching TRBD1 (5 bases). Trimming pared 1 base from V and 0 bases from J, leaving 7 bases between. Per the germline V gene, CDR1 is KGHSH and CDR2 is LQKENI. The CDR3 is 14 residues long. The CDR3 here is CASSPLDSSYEQYF. CDR3 DNA: TGTGCCAGCTCACCACTTGACAGCTCCTACGAGCAGTACTTC.

This clonotype came up many times. The rearrangement links TRBV6-5 to TRBJ2-1; D call uncertain. The germline gives CDR1 MNHEY, CDR2 SVGAGI. CDR3 length equals 14 residues. V lost 7 bases and J lost 5, with 15 bases in between. The CDR3, as DNA: TGTGCCAGCAAGGTGTTGGGGATTCACAATGAGCAGTTCTTC. As protein: CASKVLGIHNEQFF.

This clonotype appeared many times. Written as DNA, the CDR3 is TGTGCCAGCAGCCCCCCCGGGACCTATGGCCTTCAGCTCTATGGCTACACCTTC. Its protein is CASSPPGTYGLQLYGYTF. This rearrangement joins TRBV3-1 to TRBJ1-2, with a weak D call TRBD1 (5 bases). CDR3 length equals 18 residues. V was pared by 4 bases and J by 4 bases, with 25 bases between. CDR1 and CDR2 (germline): LGHDT, YNNKEL (reference sequence).

J is TRBJ2-2 and V is TRBV12-3 or TRBV12-4, with 7 bases identical to TRBD1. The length of the CDR3 is 16 residues. V lost 5 bases and J lost 4; bases outside the gene matches: 10. The CDR3 loop reads CASSRGGRGSTGELFF. The CDR3, as DNA: TGTGCCAGCAGTCGAGGGGGCAGGGGAAGCACCGGGGAGCTGTTTTTT.

V and J are TRBV2 and TRBJ2-4, with TRBD1 matching over 10 bases. Trimming took 6 bases from V and 6 from J; bases not matched to a gene: 11. This CDR3 has 16 residues. From germline, CDR1 is SNHLY and CDR2 FYNNEI. CDR3 coding DNA: TGTGCCAGCAGCGTGATTCCCGGGACAGGGGTAAACATTCAGTACTTC. This codes for CASSVIPGTGVNIQYF.